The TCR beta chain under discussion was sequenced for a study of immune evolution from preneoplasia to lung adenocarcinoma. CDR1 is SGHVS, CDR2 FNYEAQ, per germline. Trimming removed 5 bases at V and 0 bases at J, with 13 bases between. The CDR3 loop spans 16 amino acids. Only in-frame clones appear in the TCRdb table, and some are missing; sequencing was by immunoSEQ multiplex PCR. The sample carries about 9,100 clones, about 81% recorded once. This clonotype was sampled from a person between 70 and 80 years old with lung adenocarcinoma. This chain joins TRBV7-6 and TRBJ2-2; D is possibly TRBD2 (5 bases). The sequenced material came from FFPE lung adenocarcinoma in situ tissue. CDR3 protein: CASSPLTRANTGELFF. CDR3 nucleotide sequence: TGTGCCAGCAGCCCTCTCACTAGAGCGAACACCGGGGAGCTGTTTTTT.